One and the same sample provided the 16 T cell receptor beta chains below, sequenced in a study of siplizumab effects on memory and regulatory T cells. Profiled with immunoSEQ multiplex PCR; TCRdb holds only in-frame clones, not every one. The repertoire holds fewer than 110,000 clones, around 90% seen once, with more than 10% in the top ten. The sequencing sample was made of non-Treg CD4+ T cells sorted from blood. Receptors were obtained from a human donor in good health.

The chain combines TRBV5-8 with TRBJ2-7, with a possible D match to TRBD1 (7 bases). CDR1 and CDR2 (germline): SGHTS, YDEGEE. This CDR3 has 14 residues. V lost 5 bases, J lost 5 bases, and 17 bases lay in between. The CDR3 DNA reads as TGTGCCAGCAGGGGGCGGGCAGGGGGGAACGAGCAGTACTTC. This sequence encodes CASRGRAGGNEQYF.

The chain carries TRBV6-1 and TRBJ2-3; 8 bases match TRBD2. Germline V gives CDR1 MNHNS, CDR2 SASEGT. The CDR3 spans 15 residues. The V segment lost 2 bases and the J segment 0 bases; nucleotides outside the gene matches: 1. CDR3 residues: CASSEPSGSTDTQYF. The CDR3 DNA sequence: TGTGCCAGCAGTGAACCTAGCGGGAGCACAGATACGCAGTATTTT.

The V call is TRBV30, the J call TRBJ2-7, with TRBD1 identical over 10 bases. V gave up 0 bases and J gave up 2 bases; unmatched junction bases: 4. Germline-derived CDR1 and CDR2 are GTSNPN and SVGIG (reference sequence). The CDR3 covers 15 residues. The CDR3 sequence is CAWSVSGTGAYEQYF. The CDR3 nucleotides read TGTGCCTGGAGTGTGTCTGGGACAGGGGCCTACGAGCAGTACTTC. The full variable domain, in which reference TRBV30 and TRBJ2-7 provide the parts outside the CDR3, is SQTIHQWPATLVQPVGSPLSLECTVEGTSNPNLYWYRQAAGRGLQLLFYSVGIGQISSEVPQNLSASRPQDRQFILSSKKLLLSDSGFYLCAWSVSGTGAYEQYFGPGTRLTVT.

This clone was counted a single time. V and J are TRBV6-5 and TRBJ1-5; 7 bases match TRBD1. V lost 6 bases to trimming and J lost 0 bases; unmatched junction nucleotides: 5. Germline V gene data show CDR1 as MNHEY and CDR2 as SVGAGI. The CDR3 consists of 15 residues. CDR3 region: CASRPGTASNQPQHF. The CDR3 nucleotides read TGTGCCAGCAGACCCGGGACAGCTAGCAATCAGCCCCAGCATTTT.

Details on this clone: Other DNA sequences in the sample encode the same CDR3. DNA for the CDR3: TGTGCCAGCAGTTTAACGACAAATTCATACGAGCAGTACTTC. Translation: CASSLTTNSYEQYF. The V call is TRBV27, the J call TRBJ2-7; D is unresolved. Germline V gene lookup returns CDR1 MNHEY and CDR2 SMNVEV (reference sequence). This CDR3 has 14 amino acids. Trimming stripped 2 bases from V and 4 bases from J, with 12 bases between.

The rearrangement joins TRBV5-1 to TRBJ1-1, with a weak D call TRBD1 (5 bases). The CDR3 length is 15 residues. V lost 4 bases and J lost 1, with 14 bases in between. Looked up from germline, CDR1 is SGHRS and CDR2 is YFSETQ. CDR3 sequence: CASSPDSNTNTEAFF. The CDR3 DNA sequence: TGCGCCAGCAGCCCCGACAGCAACACGAACACTGAAGCTTTCTTT.

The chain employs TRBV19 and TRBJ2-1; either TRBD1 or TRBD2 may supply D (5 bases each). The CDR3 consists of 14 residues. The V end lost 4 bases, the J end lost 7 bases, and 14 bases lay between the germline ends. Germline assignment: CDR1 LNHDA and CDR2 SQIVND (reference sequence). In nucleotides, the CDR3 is TGTGCCAGTAGTACTGGGTGGGACGGGAATGAGCAGTTCTTC. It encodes CASSTGWDGNEQFF.

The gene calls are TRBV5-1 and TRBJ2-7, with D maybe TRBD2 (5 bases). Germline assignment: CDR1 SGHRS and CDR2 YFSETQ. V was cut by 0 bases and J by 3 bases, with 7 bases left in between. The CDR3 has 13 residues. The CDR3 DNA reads TGCGCCAGCAGCTTGGGAGGAGGCTACGAGCAGTACTTC. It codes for CASSLGGGYEQYF.

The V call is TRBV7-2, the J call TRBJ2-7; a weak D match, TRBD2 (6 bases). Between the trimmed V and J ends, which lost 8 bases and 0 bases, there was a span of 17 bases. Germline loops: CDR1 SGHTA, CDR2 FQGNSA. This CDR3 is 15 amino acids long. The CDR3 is CASGRGGTSSYEQYF. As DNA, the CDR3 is TGTGCCAGCGGACGCGGAGGGACCAGCTCCTACGAGCAGTACTTC.

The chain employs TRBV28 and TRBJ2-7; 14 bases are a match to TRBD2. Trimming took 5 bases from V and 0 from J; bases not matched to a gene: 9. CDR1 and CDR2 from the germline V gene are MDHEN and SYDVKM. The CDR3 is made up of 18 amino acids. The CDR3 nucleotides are TGTGCCAGCAGTCTCCCGAGACTAGCGGGAGGGCCCTCCTACGAGCAGTACTTC. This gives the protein CASSLPRLAGGPSYEQYF.

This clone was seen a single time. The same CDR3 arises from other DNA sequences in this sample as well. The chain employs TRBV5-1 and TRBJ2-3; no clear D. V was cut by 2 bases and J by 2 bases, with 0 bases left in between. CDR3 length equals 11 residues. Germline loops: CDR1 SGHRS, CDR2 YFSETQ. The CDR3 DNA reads TGCGCCAGCAGCTTCACAGATACGCAGTATTTT. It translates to CASSFTDTQYF.

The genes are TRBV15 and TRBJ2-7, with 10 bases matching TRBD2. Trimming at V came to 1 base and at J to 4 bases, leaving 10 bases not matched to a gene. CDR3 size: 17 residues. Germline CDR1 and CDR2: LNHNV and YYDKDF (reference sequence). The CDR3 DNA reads TGTGCCACCAGCAGAGCAAAAGCGGGAGGGCCTCGTTACGAGCAGTACTTC. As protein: CATSRAKAGGPRYEQYF.

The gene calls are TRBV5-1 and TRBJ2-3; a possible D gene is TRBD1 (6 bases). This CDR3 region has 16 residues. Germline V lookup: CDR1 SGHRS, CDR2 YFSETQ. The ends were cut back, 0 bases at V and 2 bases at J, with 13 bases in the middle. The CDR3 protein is CASSLASRGSTDTQYF. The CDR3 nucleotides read TGCGCCAGCAGCTTGGCCTCCAGGGGATCCACAGATACGCAGTATTTT.

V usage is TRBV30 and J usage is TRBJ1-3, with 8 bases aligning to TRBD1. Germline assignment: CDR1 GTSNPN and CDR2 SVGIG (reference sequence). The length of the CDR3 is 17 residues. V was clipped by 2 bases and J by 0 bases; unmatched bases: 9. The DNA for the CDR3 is TGTGCCTGGAGTTACGAGACAGGGGCTCTCTCTGGAAACACCATATATTTT. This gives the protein CAWSYETGALSGNTIYF.

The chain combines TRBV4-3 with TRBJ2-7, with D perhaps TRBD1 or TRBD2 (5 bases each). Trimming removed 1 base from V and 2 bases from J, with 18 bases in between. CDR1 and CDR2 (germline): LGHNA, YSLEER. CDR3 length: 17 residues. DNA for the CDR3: TGCGCCAGCAGCCAAGGGCCCCCGGGACCTAAGCCCTACGAGCAGTACTTC. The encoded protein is CASSQGPPGPKPYEQYF.

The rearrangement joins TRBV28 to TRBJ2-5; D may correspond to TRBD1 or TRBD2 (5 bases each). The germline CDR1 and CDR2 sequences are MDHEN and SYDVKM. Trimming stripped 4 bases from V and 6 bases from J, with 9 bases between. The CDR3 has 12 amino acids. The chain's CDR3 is CASSYRRKTQYF. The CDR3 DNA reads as TGTGCCAGCAGTTACAGGAGGAAGACCCAGTACTTC.